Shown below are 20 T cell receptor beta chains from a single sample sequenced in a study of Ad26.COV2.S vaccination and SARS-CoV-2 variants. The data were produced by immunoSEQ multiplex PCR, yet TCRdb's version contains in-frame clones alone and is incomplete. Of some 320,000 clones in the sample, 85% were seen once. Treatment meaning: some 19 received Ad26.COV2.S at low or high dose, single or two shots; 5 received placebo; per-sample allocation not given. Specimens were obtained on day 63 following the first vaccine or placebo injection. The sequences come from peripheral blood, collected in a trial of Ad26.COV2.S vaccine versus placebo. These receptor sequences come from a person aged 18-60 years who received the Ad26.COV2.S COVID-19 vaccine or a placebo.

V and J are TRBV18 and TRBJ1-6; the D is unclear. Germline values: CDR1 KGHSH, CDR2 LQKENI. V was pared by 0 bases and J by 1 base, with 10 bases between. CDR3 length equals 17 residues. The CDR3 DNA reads TGTGCCAGCTCACCACCGGACTTAGATTCCTATAATTCACCCCTCCACTTT. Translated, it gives CASSPPDLDSYNSPLHF.

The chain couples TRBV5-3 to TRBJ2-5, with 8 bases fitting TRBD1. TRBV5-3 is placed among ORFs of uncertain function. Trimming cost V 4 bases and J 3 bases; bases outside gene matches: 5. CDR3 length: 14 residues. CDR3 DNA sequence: TGTGCCAGAAGCGTGACAGGGGAAGAAGAGACCCAGTACTTC. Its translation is CARSVTGEEETQYF.

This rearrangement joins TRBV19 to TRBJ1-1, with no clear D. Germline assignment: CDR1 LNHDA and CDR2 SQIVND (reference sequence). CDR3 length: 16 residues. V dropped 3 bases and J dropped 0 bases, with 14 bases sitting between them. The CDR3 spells CASSIWAGALNTEAFF. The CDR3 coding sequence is TGTGCCAGTAGTATTTGGGCAGGAGCCCTGAACACTGAAGCTTTCTTT.

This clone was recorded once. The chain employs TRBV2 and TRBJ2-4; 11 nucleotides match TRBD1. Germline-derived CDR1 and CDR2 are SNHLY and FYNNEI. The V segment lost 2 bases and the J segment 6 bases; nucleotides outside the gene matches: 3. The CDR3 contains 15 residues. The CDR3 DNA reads TGTGCCAGCAGTGAAAGGACAGGGGGCTTAAACATTCAGTACTTC. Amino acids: CASSERTGGLNIQYF.

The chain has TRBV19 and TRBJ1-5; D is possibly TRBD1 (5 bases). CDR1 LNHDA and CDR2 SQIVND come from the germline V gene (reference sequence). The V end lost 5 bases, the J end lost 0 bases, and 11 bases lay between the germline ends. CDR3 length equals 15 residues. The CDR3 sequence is CASSLTGFSNQPQHF. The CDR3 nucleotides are TGTGCCAGTAGTTTAACAGGATTTAGCAATCAGCCCCAGCATTTT.

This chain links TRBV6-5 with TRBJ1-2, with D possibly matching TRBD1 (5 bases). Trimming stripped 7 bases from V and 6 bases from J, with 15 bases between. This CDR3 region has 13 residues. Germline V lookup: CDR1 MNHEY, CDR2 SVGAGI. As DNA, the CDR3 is TGTGCCAGCATATCTGGGGGGGGTCATGGCTACACCTTC. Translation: CASISGGGHGYTF.

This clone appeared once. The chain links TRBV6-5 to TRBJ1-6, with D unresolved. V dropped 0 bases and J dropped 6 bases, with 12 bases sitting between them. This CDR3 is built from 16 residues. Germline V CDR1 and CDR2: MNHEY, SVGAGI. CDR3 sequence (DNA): TGTGCCAGCAGTTACTCGGGCGGCCGAGGTAATTCACCCCTCCACTTT. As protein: CASSYSGGRGNSPLHF.

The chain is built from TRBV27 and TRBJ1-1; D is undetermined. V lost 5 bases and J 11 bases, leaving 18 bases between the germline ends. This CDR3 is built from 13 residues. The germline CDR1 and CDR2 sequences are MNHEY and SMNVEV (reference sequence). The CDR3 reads CASSRHSPKGAFF. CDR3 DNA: TGTGCCAGCAGTCGACATTCCCCCAAAGGGGCTTTCTTT.

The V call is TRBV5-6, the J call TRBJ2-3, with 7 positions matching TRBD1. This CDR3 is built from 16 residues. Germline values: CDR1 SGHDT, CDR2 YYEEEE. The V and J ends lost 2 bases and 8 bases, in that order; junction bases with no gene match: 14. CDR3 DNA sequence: TGTGCCAGCAGCTTCTGGGACAGCCTTAGCAAGGGTACGCAGTATTTT. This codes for CASSFWDSLSKGTQYF.

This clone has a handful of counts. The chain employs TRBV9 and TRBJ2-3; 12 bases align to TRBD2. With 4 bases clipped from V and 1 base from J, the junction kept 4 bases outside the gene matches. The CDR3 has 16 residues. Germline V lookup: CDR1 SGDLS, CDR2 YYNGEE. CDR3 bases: TGTGCCAGCAGCTCCCGACTAGCGGGGGGCACAGATACGCAGTATTTT. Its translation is CASSSRLAGGTDTQYF.

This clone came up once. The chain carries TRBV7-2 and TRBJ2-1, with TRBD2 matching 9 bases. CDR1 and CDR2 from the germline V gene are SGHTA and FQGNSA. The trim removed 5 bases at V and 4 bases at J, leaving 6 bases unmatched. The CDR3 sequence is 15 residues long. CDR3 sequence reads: CASSPQSGGYNEQFF. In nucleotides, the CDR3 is TGTGCCAGCAGCCCCCAAAGCGGGGGGTACAATGAGCAGTTCTTC.

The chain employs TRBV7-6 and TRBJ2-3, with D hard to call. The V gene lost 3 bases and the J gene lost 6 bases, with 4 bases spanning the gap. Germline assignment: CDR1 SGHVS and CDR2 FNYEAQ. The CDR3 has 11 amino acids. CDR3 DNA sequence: TGTGCCAGCAGCTTTGCGGATACGCAGTATTTT. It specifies CASSFADTQYF. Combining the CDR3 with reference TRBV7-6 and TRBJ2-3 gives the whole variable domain GAGVSQSPRYKVTKRGQDVALRCDPISGHVSLYWYRQALGQGPEFLTYFNYEAQQDKSGLPNDRFSAERPEGSISTLTIQRTEQRDSAMYRCASSFADTQYFGPGTRLTVL.

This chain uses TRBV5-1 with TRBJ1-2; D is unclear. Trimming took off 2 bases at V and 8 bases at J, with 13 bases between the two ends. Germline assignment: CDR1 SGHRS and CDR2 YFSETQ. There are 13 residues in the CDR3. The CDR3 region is CASSLDISPGYTF. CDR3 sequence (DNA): TGCGCCAGCAGCTTAGACATCTCCCCGGGCTACACCTTC.

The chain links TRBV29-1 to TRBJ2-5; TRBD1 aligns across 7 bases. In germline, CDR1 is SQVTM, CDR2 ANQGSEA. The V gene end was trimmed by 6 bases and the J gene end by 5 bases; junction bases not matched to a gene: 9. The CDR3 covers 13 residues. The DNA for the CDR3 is TGCAGCGTGATCGACAGGGTGGGCGAGACCCAGTACTTC. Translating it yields CSVIDRVGETQYF.

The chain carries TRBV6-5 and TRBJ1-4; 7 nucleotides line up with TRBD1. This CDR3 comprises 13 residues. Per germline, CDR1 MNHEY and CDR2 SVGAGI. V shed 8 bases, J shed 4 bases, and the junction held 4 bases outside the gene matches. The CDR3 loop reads CASGDSGNEKLFF. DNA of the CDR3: TGTGCCAGCGGGGACAGCGGTAATGAAAAACTGTTTTTT.

CDR3 in amino acids: CASRSDRGGYGYTF. DNA for the CDR3: TGTGCCAGCAGATCAGACAGGGGTGGCTATGGCTACACCTTC. V and J are TRBV5-5 and TRBJ1-2; 8 bases fit TRBD1. Per germline, CDR1 SGHKS and CDR2 YYEKEE (reference sequence). This CDR3 has 14 residues. The V gene end was trimmed by 5 bases and the J gene end by 4 bases; junction bases not matched to a gene: 7.

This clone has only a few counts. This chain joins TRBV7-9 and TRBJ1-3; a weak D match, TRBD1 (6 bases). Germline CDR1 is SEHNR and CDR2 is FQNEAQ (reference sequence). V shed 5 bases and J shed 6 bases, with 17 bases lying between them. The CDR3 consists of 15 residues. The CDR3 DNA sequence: TGTGCCAGCAGCCGCCCTGCAGGGGCAGAAAACACCATATATTTT. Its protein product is CASSRPAGAENTIYF.

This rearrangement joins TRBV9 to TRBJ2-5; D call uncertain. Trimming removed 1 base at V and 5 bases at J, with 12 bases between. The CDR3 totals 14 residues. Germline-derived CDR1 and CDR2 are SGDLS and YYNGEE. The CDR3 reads CASSVSWSVETQYF. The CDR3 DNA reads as TGTGCCAGCAGCGTATCTTGGAGTGTGGAGACCCAGTACTTC.

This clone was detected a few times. The chain's CDR3 is CASSTESGNTIYF. The CDR3 DNA is TGCGCCAGCAGCACCGAGTCCGGAAACACCATATATTTT. J is TRBJ1-3 and V is TRBV5-1, with D unresolved. The CDR3 is made up of 13 amino acids. The germline V gene encodes CDR1 SGHRS and CDR2 YFSETQ. Trimming took 4 bases from V and 4 from J, leaving 9 bases between them.

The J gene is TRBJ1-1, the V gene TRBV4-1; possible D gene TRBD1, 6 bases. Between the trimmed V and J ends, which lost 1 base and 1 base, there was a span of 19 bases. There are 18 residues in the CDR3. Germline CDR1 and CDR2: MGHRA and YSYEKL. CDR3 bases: TGCGCCAGCAGCCAAGTCAAGCCCCAGGGGATAACGAACACTGAAGCTTTCTTT. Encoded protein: CASSQVKPQGITNTEAFF.